This TCR beta chain was documented in a study of T cell responses to AZD1222 COVID-19 vaccine. Study outcomes and limitations: Just five or six AZD1222 recipients were seropositive at baseline. Researchers took repertoire samples only after the peak T cell response had come.

This clone has a single count. Its antigen is still unknown. The length of the CDR3 is 14 residues. The trim removed 4 bases at V and 0 bases at J, leaving 2 bases unmatched. Germline V lookup: CDR1 MNHNY, CDR2 SVGAGI (reference sequence). Method: immunoSEQ multiplex PCR; TCRdb's copy keeps in-frame clones and lacks some. This table holds 100,000 or so clones, roughly 84% found once. Pooling covered second doses at about 4 or about 12 weeks. This specimen consisted of peripheral blood, obtained 28 days after the second AZD1222 dose. The chain carries TRBV6-6 and TRBJ1-1; TRBD1 agrees at 7 bases. This TCR was recovered from an adult who received the AZD1222 COVID-19 vaccine. CDR3 nucleotide sequence: TGTGCCAGCAGTTCCGGGACAGTGAACACTGAAGCTTTCTTT. This translates into CASSSGTVNTEAFF.